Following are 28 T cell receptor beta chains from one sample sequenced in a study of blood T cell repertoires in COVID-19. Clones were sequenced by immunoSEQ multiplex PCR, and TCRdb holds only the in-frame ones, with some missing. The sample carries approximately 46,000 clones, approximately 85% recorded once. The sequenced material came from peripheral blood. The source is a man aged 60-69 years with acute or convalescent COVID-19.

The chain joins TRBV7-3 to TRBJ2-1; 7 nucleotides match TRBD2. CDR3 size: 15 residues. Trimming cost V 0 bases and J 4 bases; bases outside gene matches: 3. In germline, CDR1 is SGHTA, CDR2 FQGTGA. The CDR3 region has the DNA TGTGCCAGCAGCTTAACGCTGGGGGGGTACAATGAGCAGTTCTTC. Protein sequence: CASSLTLGGYNEQFF.

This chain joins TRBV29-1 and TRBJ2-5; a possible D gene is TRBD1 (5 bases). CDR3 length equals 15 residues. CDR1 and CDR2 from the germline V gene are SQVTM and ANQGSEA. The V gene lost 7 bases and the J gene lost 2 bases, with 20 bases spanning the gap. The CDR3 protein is CSAGRGDVRQETQYF. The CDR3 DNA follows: TGCAGCGCCGGAAGGGGCGACGTGAGGCAAGAGACCCAGTACTTC.

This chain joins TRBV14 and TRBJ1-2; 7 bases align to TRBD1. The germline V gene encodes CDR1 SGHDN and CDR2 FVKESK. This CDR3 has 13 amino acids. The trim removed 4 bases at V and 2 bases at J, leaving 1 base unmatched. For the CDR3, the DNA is TGTGCCAGCAGCCCGGGACAGAACTATGGCTACACCTTC. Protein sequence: CASSPGQNYGYTF.

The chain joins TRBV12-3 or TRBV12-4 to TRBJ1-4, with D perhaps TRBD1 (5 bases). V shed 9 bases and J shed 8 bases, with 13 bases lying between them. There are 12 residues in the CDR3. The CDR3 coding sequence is TGTGCCAGTCAGGGATATGGCGAAAAACTGTTTTTT. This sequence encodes CASQGYGEKLFF.

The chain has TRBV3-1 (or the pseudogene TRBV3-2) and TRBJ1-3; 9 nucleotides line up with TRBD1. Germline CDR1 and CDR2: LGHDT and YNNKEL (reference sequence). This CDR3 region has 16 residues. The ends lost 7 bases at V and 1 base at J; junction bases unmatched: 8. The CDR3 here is CASTLGTGSSGNTIYF. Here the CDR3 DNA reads TGTGCCAGCACCCTCGGGACAGGGTCGTCTGGAAACACCATATATTTT.

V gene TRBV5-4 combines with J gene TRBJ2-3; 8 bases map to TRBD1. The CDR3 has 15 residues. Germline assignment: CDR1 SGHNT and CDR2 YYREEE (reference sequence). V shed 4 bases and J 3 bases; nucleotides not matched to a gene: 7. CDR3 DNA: TGTGCCAGCAGCCCCCAGGACAGGGTTACAGATACGCAGTATTTT. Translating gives CASSPQDRVTDTQYF. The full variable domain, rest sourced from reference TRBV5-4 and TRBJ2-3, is ETGVTQSPTHLIKTRGQQVTLRCSSQSGHNTVSWYQQALGQGPQFIFQYYREEENGRGNFPPRFSGLQFPNYSSELNVNALELDDSALYLCASSPQDRVTDTQYFGPGTRLTVL.

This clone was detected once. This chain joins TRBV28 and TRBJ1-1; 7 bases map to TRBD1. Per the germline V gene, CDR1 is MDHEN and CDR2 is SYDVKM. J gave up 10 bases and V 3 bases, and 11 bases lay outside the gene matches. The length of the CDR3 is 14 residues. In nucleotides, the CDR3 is TGTGCCAGCAGTTTTTTGCAGGGGGAGTCGTTAGCTTTCTTT. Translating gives CASSFLQGESLAFF. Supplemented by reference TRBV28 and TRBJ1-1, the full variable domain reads DVKVTQSSRYLVKRTGEKVFLECVQDMDHENMFWYRQDPGLGLRLIYFSYDVKMKEKGDIPEGYSVSREKKERFSLILESASTNQTSMYLCASSFLQGESLAFFGQGTRLTVV.

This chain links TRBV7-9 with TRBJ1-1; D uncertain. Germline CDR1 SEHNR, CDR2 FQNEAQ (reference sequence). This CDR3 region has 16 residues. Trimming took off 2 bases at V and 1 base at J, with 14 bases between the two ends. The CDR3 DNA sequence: TGTGCCAGCAGCTTATCCCCGAGCGGGCGGAACACTGAAGCTTTCTTT. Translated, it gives CASSLSPSGRNTEAFF.

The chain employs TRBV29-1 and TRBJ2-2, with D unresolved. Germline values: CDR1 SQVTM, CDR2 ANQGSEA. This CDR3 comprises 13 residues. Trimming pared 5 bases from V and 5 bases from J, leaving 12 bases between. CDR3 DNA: TGCAGCGTTTCTTTAGCTGGGACCGGGGAGCTGTTTTTT. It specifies CSVSLAGTGELFF.

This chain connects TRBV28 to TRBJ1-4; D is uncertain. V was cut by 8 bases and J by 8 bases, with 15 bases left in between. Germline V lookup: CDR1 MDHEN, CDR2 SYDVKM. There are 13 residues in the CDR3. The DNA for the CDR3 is TGTGCCAGCCAAAGGGAGGTGGAGGAAAAACTGTTTTTT. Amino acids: CASQREVEEKLFF.

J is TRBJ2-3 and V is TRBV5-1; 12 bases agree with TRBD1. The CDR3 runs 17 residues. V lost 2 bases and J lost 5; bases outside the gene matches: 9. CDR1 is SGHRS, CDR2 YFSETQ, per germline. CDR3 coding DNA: TGCGCCAGCAGCTTTTCTGGGACAGGGGGCGAAGGAGATACGCAGTATTTT. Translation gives CASSFSGTGGEGDTQYF.

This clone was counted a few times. The CDR3 spells CGSWADHGELFF. In nucleotides, the CDR3 is TGTGGCTCTTGGGCCGACCACGGGGAGCTGTTTTTT. V usage is TRBV28 and J usage is TRBJ2-2; D is unclear. This CDR3 has 12 residues. The germline V gene encodes CDR1 MDHEN and CDR2 SYDVKM.

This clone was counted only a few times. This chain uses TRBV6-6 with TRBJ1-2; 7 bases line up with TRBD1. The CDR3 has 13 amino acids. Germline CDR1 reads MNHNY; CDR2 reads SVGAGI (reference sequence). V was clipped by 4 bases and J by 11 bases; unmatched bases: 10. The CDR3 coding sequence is TGTGCCAGCAGTTTCACGGACAGGTCGGGGTACACCTTC. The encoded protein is CASSFTDRSGYTF.

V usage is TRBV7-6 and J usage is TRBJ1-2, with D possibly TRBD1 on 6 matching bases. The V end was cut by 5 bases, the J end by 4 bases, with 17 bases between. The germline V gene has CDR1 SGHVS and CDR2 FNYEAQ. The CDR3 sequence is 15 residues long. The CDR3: CASSPTDSPRYGYTF. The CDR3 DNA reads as TGTGCCAGCAGCCCTACGGACAGTCCCCGCTATGGCTACACCTTC.

The CDR3 sequence: CASSSRQTYEQFF. The DNA for the CDR3 is TGTGCCAGCAGCTCCCGACAGACTTATGAGCAGTTCTTC. This chain uses TRBV5-5 with TRBJ2-1; D may be TRBD1 (5 bases). In germline, CDR1 is SGHKS, CDR2 YYEKEE (reference sequence). V gave up 3 bases and J gave up 8 bases, with 12 bases separating them. CDR3 length equals 13 residues.

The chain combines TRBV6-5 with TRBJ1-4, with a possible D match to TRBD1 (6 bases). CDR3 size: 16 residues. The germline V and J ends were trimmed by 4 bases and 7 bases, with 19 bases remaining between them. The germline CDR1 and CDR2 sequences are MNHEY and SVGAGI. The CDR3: CASSWGPQGGSEKLFF. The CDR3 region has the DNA TGTGCCAGCAGTTGGGGTCCACAGGGAGGGTCTGAAAAACTGTTTTTT.

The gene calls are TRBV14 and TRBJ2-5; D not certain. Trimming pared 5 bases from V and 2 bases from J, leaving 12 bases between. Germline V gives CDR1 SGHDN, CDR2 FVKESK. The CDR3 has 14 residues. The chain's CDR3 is CASSAIWSQETQYF. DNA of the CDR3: TGTGCCAGCAGCGCCATATGGAGTCAAGAGACCCAGTACTTC. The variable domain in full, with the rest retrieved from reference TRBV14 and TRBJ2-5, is EAGVTQFPSHSVIEKGQTVTLRCDPISGHDNLYWYRRVMGKEIKFLLHFVKESKQDESGMPNNRFLAERTGGTYSTLKVQPAELEDSGVYFCASSAIWSQETQYFGPGTRLLVL.

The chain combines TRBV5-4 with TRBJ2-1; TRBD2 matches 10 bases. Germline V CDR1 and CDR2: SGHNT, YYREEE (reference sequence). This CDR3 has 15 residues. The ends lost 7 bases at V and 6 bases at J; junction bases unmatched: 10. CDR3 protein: CASQREGLIRNEQFF. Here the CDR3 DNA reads TGTGCCAGCCAGCGGGAGGGCCTTATTCGCAATGAGCAGTTCTTC.

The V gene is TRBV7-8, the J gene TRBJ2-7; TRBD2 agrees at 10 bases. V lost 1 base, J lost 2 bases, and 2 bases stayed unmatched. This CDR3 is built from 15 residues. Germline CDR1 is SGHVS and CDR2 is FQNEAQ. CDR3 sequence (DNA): TGTGCCAGCAGCTTAGTAACTAGCGGGACCTACGAGCAGTACTTC. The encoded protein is CASSLVTSGTYEQYF.

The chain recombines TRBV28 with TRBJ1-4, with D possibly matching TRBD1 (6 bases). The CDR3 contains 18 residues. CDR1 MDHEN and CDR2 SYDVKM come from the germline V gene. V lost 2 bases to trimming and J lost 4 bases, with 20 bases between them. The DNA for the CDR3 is TGTGCCAGCAGTTTAGGAACCCTCCTCGGGACACTTAATGAAAAACTGTTTTTT. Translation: CASSLGTLLGTLNEKLFF. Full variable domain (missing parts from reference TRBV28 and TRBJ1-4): DVKVTQSSRYLVKRTGEKVFLECVQDMDHENMFWYRQDPGLGLRLIYFSYDVKMKEKGDIPEGYSVSREKKERFSLILESASTNQTSMYLCASSLGTLLGTLNEKLFFGSGTQLSVL.

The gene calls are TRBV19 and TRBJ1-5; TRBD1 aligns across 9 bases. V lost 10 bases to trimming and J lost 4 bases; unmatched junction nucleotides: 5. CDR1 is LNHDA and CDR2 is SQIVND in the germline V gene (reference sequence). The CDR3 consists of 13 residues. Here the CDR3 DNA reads TGTGCCATCGCCGGGACAGGGAATCAGCCCCAGCATTTT. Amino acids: CAIAGTGNQPQHF.

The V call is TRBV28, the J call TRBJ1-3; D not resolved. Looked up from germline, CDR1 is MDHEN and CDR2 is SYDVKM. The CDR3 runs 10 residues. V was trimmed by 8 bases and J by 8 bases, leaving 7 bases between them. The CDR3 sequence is CASGRDTIYF. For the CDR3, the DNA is TGTGCCAGCGGGCGGGACACCATATATTTT.

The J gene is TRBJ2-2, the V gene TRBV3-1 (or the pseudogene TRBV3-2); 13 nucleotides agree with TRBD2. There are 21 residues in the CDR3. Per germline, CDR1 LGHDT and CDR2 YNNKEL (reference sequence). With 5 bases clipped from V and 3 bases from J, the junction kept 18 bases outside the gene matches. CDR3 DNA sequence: TGTGCCAGCAGCGAAAGGGGACTAGCGGGGTGGTTGGGCGGATACACCGGGGAGCTGTTTTTT. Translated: CASSERGLAGWLGGYTGELFF.

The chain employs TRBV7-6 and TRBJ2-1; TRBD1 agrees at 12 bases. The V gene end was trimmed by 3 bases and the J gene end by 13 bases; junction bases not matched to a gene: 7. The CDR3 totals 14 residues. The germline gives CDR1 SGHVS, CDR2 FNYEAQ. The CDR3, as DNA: TGTGCCAGCAGCTTGGGGACAGGGGGCGCCGGACAGTTCTTC. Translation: CASSLGTGGAGQFF.

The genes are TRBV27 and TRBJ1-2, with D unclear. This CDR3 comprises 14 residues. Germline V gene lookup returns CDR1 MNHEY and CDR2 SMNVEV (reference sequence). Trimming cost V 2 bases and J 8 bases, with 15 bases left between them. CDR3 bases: TGTGCCAGCAGTTTACGGCCGGCACCCGGGGGCTACACCTTC. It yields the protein CASSLRPAPGGYTF.

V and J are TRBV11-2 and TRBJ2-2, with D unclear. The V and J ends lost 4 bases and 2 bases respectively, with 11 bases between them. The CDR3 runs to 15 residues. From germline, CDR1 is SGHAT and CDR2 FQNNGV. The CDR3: CASSSSGGNTGELFF. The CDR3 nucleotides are TGTGCCAGCAGCTCCTCCGGCGGTAACACCGGGGAGCTGTTTTTT.

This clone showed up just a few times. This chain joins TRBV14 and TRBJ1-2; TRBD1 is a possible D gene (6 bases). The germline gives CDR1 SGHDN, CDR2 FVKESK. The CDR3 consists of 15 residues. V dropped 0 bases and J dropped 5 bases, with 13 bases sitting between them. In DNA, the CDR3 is TGTGCCAGCAGCCAAGATCGAGCAGGGGTTTATGGCTACACCTTC. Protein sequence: CASSQDRAGVYGYTF.

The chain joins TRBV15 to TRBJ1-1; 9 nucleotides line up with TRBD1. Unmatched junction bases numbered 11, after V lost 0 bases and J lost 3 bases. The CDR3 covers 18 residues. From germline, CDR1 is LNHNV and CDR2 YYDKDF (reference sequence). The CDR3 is CATSREPGTGNPYTEAFF. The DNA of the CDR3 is TGTGCCACCAGCAGAGAACCCGGGACAGGGAATCCGTACACTGAAGCTTTCTTT.